The 18 T cell receptor beta chains presented below share a single source sample, sequenced in a study of blood T cell repertoires in COVID-19 (dated by TCRdb to the early 2020s). Libraries were prepared through the immunoSEQ multiplex PCR assay. TCRdb mirrors the immuneACCESS table, restricted to in-frame sequences. Some clones are absent from its copies; in checked studies, under half trace to an unresolved V gene, and the reason for the others is unknown. Counted in this sample were approximately 97,000 clones; about four fifths of them appeared once. The top ten clonotypes cover roughly 4% of the sample. The material sequenced was peripheral blood. These receptors originate from a human donor in a cohort sampled during active COVID-19.

The J gene is TRBJ2-5, the V gene TRBV7-6; D is perhaps TRBD1 (6 bases). V dropped 1 base and J dropped 4 bases, with 13 bases sitting between them. The CDR3 has 15 amino acids. Germline V CDR1 and CDR2: SGHVS, FNYEAQ. CDR3 loop: CASSLVDSPRETQYF. The CDR3 DNA reads TGTGCCAGCAGCTTAGTGGACAGTCCCAGAGAGACCCAGTACTTC.

The V gene is TRBV10-3, the J gene TRBJ1-3; D is perhaps TRBD1 (6 bases). V was shortened by 4 bases and J by 4 bases, with 11 bases between the two germline ends. CDR3 length equals 14 residues. CDR1 is ENHRY and CDR2 is SYGVKD in the germline V gene. The CDR3 DNA reads TGTGCCATCAGTGTGCAGGGGTCGGGAAACACCATATATTTT. Its protein product is CAISVQGSGNTIYF.

This clone was counted once. J is TRBJ1-2 and V is TRBV7-2; D remains unclear. Germline CDR1 SGHTA, CDR2 FQGNSA. CDR3 length: 15 amino acids. Deletions cut 1 base from V and 2 bases from J, with 11 bases between. CDR3 nucleotide sequence: TGTGCCAGCAGCTTAGGCGGAGTCATCAACTATGGCTACACCTTC. Its translation: CASSLGGVINYGYTF.

The V and J genes are TRBV27 and TRBJ2-7, with 7 bases lining up with TRBD1. The germline V gene has CDR1 MNHEY and CDR2 SMNVEV (reference sequence). The CDR3 is made up of 16 amino acids. Losses at the gene ends were 6 bases for V and 0 bases for J; bases not matched to a gene: 11. The CDR3 spells CASSHKGAPSSYEQYF. CDR3 DNA sequence: TGTGCCAGCAGCCACAAGGGGGCTCCCTCCTCCTACGAGCAGTACTTC.

There are a few counts of this clone. The chain combines TRBV4-2 with TRBJ1-5; possible D gene TRBD1, 6 bases. This CDR3 has 15 amino acids. V was trimmed by 3 bases and J by 4 bases, leaving 13 bases between them. Germline assignment: CDR1 LGHNA and CDR2 YNFKEQ. CDR3 DNA: TGTGCCAGCAGCCAGATCCAGGGGAGTAATCAGCCCCAGCATTTT. Encoded protein: CASSQIQGSNQPQHF.

The CDR3 spells CASSPSRTRRDEQYF. The CDR3 bases are TGTGCCAGCAGCCCCTCACGGACTAGAAGGGACGAGCAGTACTTC. The chain recombines TRBV3-1 (or the pseudogene TRBV3-2) with TRBJ2-7, with 7 bases that match TRBD2. Germline V CDR1 and CDR2: LGHDT, YNNKEL (reference sequence). CDR3 size: 15 residues. Losses at the gene ends were 4 bases for V and 5 bases for J; bases not matched to a gene: 11.

This clone was detected only a few times. This chain joins TRBV7-2 and TRBJ1-2, with D maybe TRBD1 (5 bases). The length of the CDR3 is 14 residues. V was clipped by 2 bases and J by 4 bases, with 11 bases between them. The germline V gene encodes CDR1 SGHTA and CDR2 FQGNSA. The CDR3 DNA sequence: TGTGCCAGCAGCTTACAGGGTATCGGCTATGGCTACACCTTC. The encoded protein is CASSLQGIGYGYTF.

This chain joins TRBV7-2 and TRBJ2-3; D uncertain. The CDR3 spans 13 residues. The V gene lost 0 bases and the J gene lost 4 bases, with 5 bases spanning the gap. Germline lookup yields CDR1 SGHTA and CDR2 FQGNSA. As DNA, the CDR3 is TGTGCCAGCAGCTTAGCCCTACCAGATACGCAGTATTTT. Protein: CASSLALPDTQYF.

The rearrangement joins TRBV5-1 to TRBJ1-3; D gene unclear. Germline V gene sequence: CDR1 SGHRS, CDR2 YFSETQ. Deletions cut 2 bases from V and 0 bases from J, with 9 bases between. The CDR3 is 15 amino acids. The CDR3 DNA follows: TGCGCCAGCAGCTTACAGTCTCTCTCTGGAAACACCATATATTTT. This codes for CASSLQSLSGNTIYF.

The rearrangement joins TRBV27 to TRBJ2-7; unclear D gene. Looked up from germline, CDR1 is MNHEY and CDR2 is SMNVEV (reference sequence). The CDR3 length is 12 residues. Trimming cost V 5 bases and J 3 bases, with 8 bases left between them. The CDR3, as DNA: TGTGCCAGCAGTCCCCTCGGCTACGAGCAGTACTTC. Amino acid sequence: CASSPLGYEQYF.

V is TRBV2 and J is TRBJ2-2; no firm D call. Trimming took 3 bases from V and 1 from J, leaving 6 bases between them. Looked up from germline, CDR1 is SNHLY and CDR2 is FYNNEI. The CDR3 consists of 14 residues. The CDR3: CASSDYRNTGELFF. For the CDR3, the DNA is TGTGCCAGCAGTGATTACAGGAACACCGGGGAGCTGTTTTTT.

The chain is built from TRBV27 and TRBJ1-1; 8 bases are a match to TRBD1. Germline trimming cut 6 bases from V and 5 bases from J; bases unmatched to any gene: 11. The CDR3 length is 15 residues. Per the germline V gene, CDR1 is MNHEY and CDR2 is SMNVEV (reference sequence). The CDR3 spells CASRPQQGVGTEAFF. The CDR3 DNA is TGTGCCAGCAGGCCCCAACAGGGGGTTGGTACTGAAGCTTTCTTT.

This clone turned up a few times. The chain recombines TRBV2 with TRBJ1-3, with a possible D match to TRBD1 (5 bases). Trimming took 6 bases from V and 2 from J, leaving 14 bases between them. The germline V gene has CDR1 SNHLY and CDR2 FYNNEI. This CDR3 has 15 amino acids. The CDR3 DNA reads TGTGCCAGCAGCTTGGACACGAGCCCTGGAAACACCATATATTTT. This codes for CASSLDTSPGNTIYF.

This clone was counted once. The CDR3 loop reads CASSLFLSGGARDTQYF. CDR3 nucleotide sequence: TGTGCCAGCAGCTTATTTCTGAGCGGGGGGGCGCGAGATACGCAGTATTTT. The chain has TRBV7-8 and TRBJ2-3; 10 bases are shared with TRBD2. This CDR3 has 17 residues. Germline-derived CDR1 and CDR2 are SGHVS and FQNEAQ. V lost 2 bases, J lost 5 bases, and 10 bases stayed unmatched.

V and J are TRBV29-1 and TRBJ2-3, with D possibly TRBD2 on 6 matching bases. V lost 1 base to trimming and J lost 2 bases, with 7 bases between them. CDR1 and CDR2 from the germline V gene are SQVTM and ANQGSEA. The CDR3 is 13 residues long. The CDR3 DNA follows: TGCAGCGTTGAAGGGGGGGACACAGATACGCAGTATTTT. Its protein product is CSVEGGDTDTQYF.

The chain recombines TRBV6-5 with TRBJ2-5; D is possibly TRBD2 (6 bases). Germline V gene sequence: CDR1 MNHEY, CDR2 SVGAGI. The CDR3 length is 13 residues. V lost 5 bases to trimming and J lost 2 bases, with 9 bases between them. Written as DNA, the CDR3 is TGTGCCAGCAGTCGGGACTTTCAAGAGACCCAGTACTTC. It is translated as CASSRDFQETQYF.

The chain carries TRBV2 and TRBJ1-4; 7 bases line up with TRBD1. Germline trimming cut 3 bases from V and 10 bases from J; bases unmatched to any gene: 11. Looked up from germline, CDR1 is SNHLY and CDR2 is FYNNEI. This CDR3 has 15 amino acids. The CDR3 DNA follows: TGTGCCAGCAGTGAGACAGGGCAGGGAAGCGGAAAACTGTTTTTT. This codes for CASSETGQGSGKLFF.

This chain connects TRBV7-2 to TRBJ2-5; D is perhaps TRBD2 (5 bases). The CDR3 length is 14 residues. With 5 bases removed from V and 1 base from J, the gap between germline ends came to 11 bases. Germline CDR1 and CDR2: SGHTA and FQGNSA. This CDR3 reads CASSIRGVQETQYF. The DNA of the CDR3 is TGTGCCAGCAGCATACGGGGAGTCCAAGAGACCCAGTACTTC.